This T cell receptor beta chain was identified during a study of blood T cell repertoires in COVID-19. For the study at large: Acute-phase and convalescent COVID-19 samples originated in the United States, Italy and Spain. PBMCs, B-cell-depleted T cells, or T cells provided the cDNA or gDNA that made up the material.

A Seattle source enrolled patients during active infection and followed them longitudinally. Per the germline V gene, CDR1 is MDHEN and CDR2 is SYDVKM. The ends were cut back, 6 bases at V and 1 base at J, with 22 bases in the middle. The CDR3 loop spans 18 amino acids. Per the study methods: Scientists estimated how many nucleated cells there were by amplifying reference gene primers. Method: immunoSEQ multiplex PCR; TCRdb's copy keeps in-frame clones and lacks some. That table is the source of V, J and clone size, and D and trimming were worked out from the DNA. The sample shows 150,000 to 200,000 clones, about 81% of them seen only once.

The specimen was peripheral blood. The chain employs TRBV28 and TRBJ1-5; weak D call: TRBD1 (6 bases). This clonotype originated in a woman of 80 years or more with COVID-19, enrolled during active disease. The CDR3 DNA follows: TGTGCCAGCAGCCGCCCTGGCCAACAGGGTTGGAGCAATCAGCCCCAGCATTTT. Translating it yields CASSRPGQQGWSNQPQHF.